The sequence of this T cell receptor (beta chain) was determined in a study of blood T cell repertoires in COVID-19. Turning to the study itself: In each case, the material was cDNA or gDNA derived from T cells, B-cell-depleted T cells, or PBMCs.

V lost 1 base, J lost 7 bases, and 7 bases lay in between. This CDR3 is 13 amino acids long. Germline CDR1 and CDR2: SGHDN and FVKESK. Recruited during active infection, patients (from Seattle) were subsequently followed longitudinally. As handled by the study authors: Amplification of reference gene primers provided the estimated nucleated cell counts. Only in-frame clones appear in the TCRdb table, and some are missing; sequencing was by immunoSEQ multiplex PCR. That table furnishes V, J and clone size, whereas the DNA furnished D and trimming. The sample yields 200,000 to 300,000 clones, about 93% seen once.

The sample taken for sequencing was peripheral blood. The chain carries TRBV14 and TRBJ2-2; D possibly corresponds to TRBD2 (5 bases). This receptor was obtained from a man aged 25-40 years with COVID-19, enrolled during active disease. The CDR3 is CASSQGGIGELFF. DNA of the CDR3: TGTGCCAGCAGCCAAGGAGGGATCGGGGAGCTGTTTTTT.